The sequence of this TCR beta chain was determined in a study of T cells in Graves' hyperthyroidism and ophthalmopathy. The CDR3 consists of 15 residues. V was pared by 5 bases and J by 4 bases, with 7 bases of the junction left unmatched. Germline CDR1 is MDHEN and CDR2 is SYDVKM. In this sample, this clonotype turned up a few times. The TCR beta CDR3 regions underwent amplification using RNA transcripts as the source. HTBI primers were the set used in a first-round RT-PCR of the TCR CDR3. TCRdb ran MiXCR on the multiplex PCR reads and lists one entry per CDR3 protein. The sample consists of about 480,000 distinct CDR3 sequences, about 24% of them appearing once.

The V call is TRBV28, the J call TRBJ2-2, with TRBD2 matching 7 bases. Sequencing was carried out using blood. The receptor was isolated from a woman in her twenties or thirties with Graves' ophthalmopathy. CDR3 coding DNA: TGTGCCAGCAGTATACGCGGGAGTCGCACCGGGGAGCTGTTTTTT. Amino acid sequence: CASSIRGSRTGELFF.